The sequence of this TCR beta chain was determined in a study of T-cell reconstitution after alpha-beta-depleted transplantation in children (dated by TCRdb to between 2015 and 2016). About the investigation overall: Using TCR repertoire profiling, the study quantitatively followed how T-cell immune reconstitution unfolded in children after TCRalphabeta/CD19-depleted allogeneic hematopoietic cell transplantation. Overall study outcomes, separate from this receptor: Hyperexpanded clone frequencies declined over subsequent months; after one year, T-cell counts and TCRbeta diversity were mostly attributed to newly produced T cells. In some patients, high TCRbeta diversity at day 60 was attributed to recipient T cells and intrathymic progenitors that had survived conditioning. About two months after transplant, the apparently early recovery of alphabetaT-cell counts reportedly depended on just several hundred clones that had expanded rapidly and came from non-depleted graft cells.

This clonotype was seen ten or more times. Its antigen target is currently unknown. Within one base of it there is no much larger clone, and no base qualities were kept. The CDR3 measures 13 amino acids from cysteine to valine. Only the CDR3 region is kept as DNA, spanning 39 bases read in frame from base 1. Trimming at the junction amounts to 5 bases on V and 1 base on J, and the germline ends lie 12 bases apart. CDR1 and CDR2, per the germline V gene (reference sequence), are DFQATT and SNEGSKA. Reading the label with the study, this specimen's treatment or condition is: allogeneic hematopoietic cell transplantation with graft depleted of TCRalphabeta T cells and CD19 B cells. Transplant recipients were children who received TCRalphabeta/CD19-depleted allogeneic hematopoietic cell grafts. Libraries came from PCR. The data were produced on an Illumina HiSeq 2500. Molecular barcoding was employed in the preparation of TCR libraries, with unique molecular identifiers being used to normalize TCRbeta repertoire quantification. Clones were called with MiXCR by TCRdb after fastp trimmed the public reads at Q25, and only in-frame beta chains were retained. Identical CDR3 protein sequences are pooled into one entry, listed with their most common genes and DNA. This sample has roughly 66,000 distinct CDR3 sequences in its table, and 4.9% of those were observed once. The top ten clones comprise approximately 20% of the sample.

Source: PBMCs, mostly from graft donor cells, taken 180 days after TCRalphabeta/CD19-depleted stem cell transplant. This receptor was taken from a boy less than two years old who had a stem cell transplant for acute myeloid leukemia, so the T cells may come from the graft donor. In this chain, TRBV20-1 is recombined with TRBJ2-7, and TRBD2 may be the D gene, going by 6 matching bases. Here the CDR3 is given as CSAASALSYEQYV. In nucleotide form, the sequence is TGCAGTGCTGCTAGCGCCCTTTCCTACGAGCAGTACGTC.